The 28 T cell receptor beta chains in this list originate from one sample, sequenced in a study of blood T cell repertoires in COVID-19. Generated by immunoSEQ multiplex PCR, the TCRdb table keeps only in-frame clones and is missing some. The table records 200,000 to 250,000 clones, around 90% of them present only once. The sample taken for sequencing was PBMCs or T cells enriched from blood (not recorded which). The receptors were sampled from a young man with acute COVID-19.

The table lists this clone with a count of one. The J gene is TRBJ2-1, the V gene TRBV11-3, with D possibly matching TRBD2 (5 bases). This CDR3 comprises 15 residues. Germline values: CDR1 SGHNT, CDR2 YENEEA. The germline V and J ends were trimmed by 1 base and 3 bases, with 10 bases remaining between them. The CDR3 nucleotides are TGTGCCAGCAGCTTAGGGGAGTGGGACTACAATGAGCAGTTCTTC. It encodes CASSLGEWDYNEQFF.

The gene calls are TRBV6-1 and TRBJ1-4; no firm D call. The V gene lost 2 bases and the J gene lost 0 bases, with 10 bases spanning the gap. The V gene's germline CDR1 is MNHNS and CDR2 SASEGT. The CDR3 has 16 residues. This chain's CDR3 is CASSESAYATNEKLFF. The CDR3 coding sequence is TGTGCCAGCAGTGAATCAGCGTACGCAACTAATGAAAAACTGTTTTTT.

The chain uses TRBV12-5 and TRBJ2-3; D may be TRBD2 (7 bases). The CDR3 contains 16 residues. Trimming took off 5 bases at V and 0 bases at J, with 15 bases between the two ends. Germline V gives CDR1 LGHNT, CDR2 FRNRAP. This CDR3 reads CASGRGSGASTDTQYF. The CDR3 nucleotides read TGTGCTAGTGGTAGGGGGAGCGGGGCTAGCACAGATACGCAGTATTTT.

The chain couples TRBV15 to TRBJ1-4, with 7 positions matching TRBD1. Trimming took 0 bases from V and 7 from J; bases not matched to a gene: 5. This CDR3 comprises 15 residues. Germline V lookup: CDR1 LNHNV, CDR2 YYDKDF (reference sequence). CDR3 nucleotide sequence: TGTGCCACCAGCAGAGATCCAGGGGGGATTGAAAAACTGTTTTTT. Translation gives CATSRDPGGIEKLFF.

This clone was seen a handful of times. The V gene is TRBV11-2, the J gene TRBJ2-5, with D tentatively TRBD2 (6 bases). The CDR3 runs 15 residues. The ends were cut back, 2 bases at V and 1 base at J, with 11 bases in the middle. Germline V gene lookup returns CDR1 SGHAT and CDR2 FQNNGV. CDR3 DNA sequence: TGTGCCAGCAGCTTATTACTAGCCTTCCAAGAGACCCAGTACTTC. Its protein is CASSLLLAFQETQYF.

This chain uses TRBV9 with TRBJ2-7; TRBD1 aligns across 9 bases. This CDR3 comprises 14 residues. CDR1 and CDR2 (germline): SGDLS, YYNGEE. Trimming at V came to 3 bases and at J to 2 bases, leaving 3 bases not matched to a gene. As DNA, the CDR3 is TGTGCCAGCAGCGCCGGGACAGGGACCTACGAGCAGTACTTC. Translation gives CASSAGTGTYEQYF.

The chain is built from TRBV5-1 and TRBJ2-1, with 9 bases fitting TRBD1. The CDR3 covers 16 residues. J gave up 2 bases and V 0 bases, and 3 bases lay outside the gene matches. CDR1 SGHRS and CDR2 YFSETQ come from the germline V gene. The CDR3 spells CASSLGDRAPYNEQFF. The DNA of the CDR3 is TGCGCCAGCAGCTTGGGGGACAGGGCCCCCTACAATGAGCAGTTCTTC.

The V and J genes are TRBV29-1 and TRBJ2-7; D perhaps matches TRBD1 (6 bases). Germline V gives CDR1 SQVTM, CDR2 ANQGSEA. With 2 bases removed from V and 3 bases from J, the gap between germline ends came to 11 bases. The CDR3 totals 13 residues. In DNA, the CDR3 is TGCAGCGTTGAAACGGACAGAATCTACGAGCAGTACTTC. It translates to CSVETDRIYEQYF.

J is TRBJ2-1 and V is TRBV7-8; 10 bases match TRBD2. Germline CDR1 is SGHVS and CDR2 is FQNEAQ. Trimming at V came to 3 bases and at J to 2 bases, leaving 1 base not matched to a gene. The CDR3 contains 15 residues. For the CDR3, the DNA is TGTGCCAGCAGCTTCGGGACTAGCGCCTACAATGAGCAGTTCTTC. Amino acids: CASSFGTSAYNEQFF.

CDR3 nucleotide sequence: TGTGCCAGCAGCTTAGGGGAGGACGAGCAGTACTTC. Translating it yields CASSLGEDEQYF. The rearrangement links TRBV11-3 to TRBJ2-7; the D gene is possibly TRBD2 (6 bases). Germline CDR1 and CDR2: SGHNT and YENEEA. This CDR3 has 12 amino acids. V lost 1 base and J lost 5, with 6 bases in between. The complete variable domain, with remaining parts taken from reference TRBV11-3 and TRBJ2-7, reads EAGVVQSPRYKIIEKKQPVAFWCNPISGHNTLYWYLQNLGQGPELLIRYENEEAVDDSQLPKDRFSAERLKGVDSTLKIQPAELGDSAVYLCASSLGEDEQYFGPGTRLTVT.

This chain uses TRBV6-1 with TRBJ2-7; D uncertain. Germline V gene sequence: CDR1 MNHNS, CDR2 SASEGT. CDR3 size: 13 residues. V lost 1 base and J 3 bases, leaving 7 bases between the germline ends. The CDR3 spells CASSEGPSYEQYF. The CDR3, as DNA: TGTGCCAGCAGTGAAGGGCCCAGCTACGAGCAGTACTTC.

This clone was detected only a few times. This sequence joins TRBV7-2 and TRBJ2-2; 7 nucleotides agree with TRBD1. Germline V lookup: CDR1 SGHTA, CDR2 FQGNSA. The CDR3 extends over 14 amino acids. Trimming cost V 11 bases and J 0 bases; bases outside gene matches: 6. The CDR3 loop reads CAVGTAANTGELFF. The CDR3 coding sequence is TGTGCCGTCGGGACAGCAGCGAACACCGGGGAGCTGTTTTTT.

This rearrangement joins TRBV30 to TRBJ1-2, with D tentatively TRBD1 (6 bases). V shed 1 base and J shed 0 bases, with 9 bases lying between them. CDR3 length: 14 amino acids. Germline V lookup: CDR1 GTSNPN, CDR2 SVGIG (reference sequence). CDR3 sequence: CAWSARGPNYGYTF. In nucleotides, the CDR3 is TGTGCCTGGAGTGCCAGGGGTCCTAACTATGGCTACACCTTC. The variable domain in full, with the rest retrieved from reference TRBV30 and TRBJ1-2, is SQTIHQWPATLVQPVGSPLSLECTVEGTSNPNLYWYRQAAGRGLQLLFYSVGIGQISSEVPQNLSASRPQDRQFILSSKKLLLSDSGFYLCAWSARGPNYGYTFGSGTRLTVV.

The rearrangement links TRBV6-5 to TRBJ1-1; weak D call: TRBD1 (6 bases). In germline, CDR1 is MNHEY, CDR2 SVGAGI. This CDR3 has 13 amino acids. Trimming stripped 5 bases from V and 5 bases from J, with 12 bases between. The CDR3: CASSRQDRTEAFF. The CDR3 DNA follows: TGTGCCAGCAGTCGACAGGATAGAACTGAAGCTTTCTTT.

This clone appeared a single time. The chain recombines TRBV20-1 with TRBJ2-1; either TRBD1 or TRBD2 may fit D (6 bases each). The germline CDR1 and CDR2 sequences are DFQATT and SNEGSKA (reference sequence). The CDR3 consists of 13 residues. V dropped 6 bases and J dropped 7 bases, with 16 bases sitting between them. The CDR3 DNA reads as TGCAGTGCAAGTGAGGGGGGTGGGAATGAGCAGTTCTTC. Translated, it gives CSASEGGGNEQFF.

This clone was seen just once. The CDR3 DNA sequence: TGTGCCAGCAGTGACCAAGGGGGGGAATGGGATGAGCAGTTCTTC. This sequence encodes CASSDQGGEWDEQFF. The V call is TRBV2, the J call TRBJ2-1; a weak D match, TRBD2 (7 bases). The CDR3 has 15 amino acids. CDR1 is SNHLY and CDR2 is FYNNEI in the germline V gene. Trimming removed 3 bases at V and 8 bases at J, with 17 bases between.

The chain joins TRBV5-4 to TRBJ2-7; 7 bases line up with TRBD1. The germline V gene encodes CDR1 SGHNT and CDR2 YYREEE (reference sequence). The CDR3 runs to 12 residues. V shed 4 bases, J shed 7 bases, and the junction held 5 bases outside the gene matches. For the CDR3, the DNA is TGTGCCAGCAGCCAGGGGGAGTGGGAGCAGTACTTC. Amino acids: CASSQGEWEQYF. Using reference TRBV5-4 and TRBJ2-7 for the parts outside the CDR3, the full variable domain is ETGVTQSPTHLIKTRGQQVTLRCSSQSGHNTVSWYQQALGQGPQFIFQYYREEENGRGNFPPRFSGLQFPNYSSELNVNALELDDSALYLCASSQGEWEQYFGPGTRLTVT.

The V gene is TRBV28, the J gene TRBJ1-5; 7 bases fit TRBD1. Unmatched junction bases numbered 4, after V lost 6 bases and J lost 5 bases. Germline-derived CDR1 and CDR2 are MDHEN and SYDVKM. CDR3 length equals 13 residues. CDR3 sequence reads: CASRTGNDQPQHF. The CDR3 nucleotides read TGTGCCAGCAGGACAGGGAACGATCAGCCCCAGCATTTT.

This chain joins TRBV27 and TRBJ1-2, with 8 nucleotides matching TRBD1. J lost 4 bases, V lost 6 bases, and 4 bases had no gene match. This CDR3 region has 13 residues. Germline values: CDR1 MNHEY, CDR2 SMNVEV (reference sequence). The CDR3: CASRGQDTYGYTF. Here the CDR3 DNA reads TGTGCCAGCAGGGGACAGGATACCTATGGCTACACCTTC.

The rearrangement joins TRBV6-5 to TRBJ2-7, with TRBD1 matching 7 bases. The V segment lost 4 bases and the J segment 6 bases; nucleotides outside the gene matches: 3. Germline lookup yields CDR1 MNHEY and CDR2 SVGAGI. The CDR3 covers 12 residues. The CDR3 is CASSLSGGEQYF. The CDR3 coding sequence is TGTGCCAGCAGTTTATCAGGGGGCGAGCAGTACTTC.

This clone showed up just once. The chain links TRBV5-1 to TRBJ2-3; 10 nucleotides agree with TRBD2. The germline V gene encodes CDR1 SGHRS and CDR2 YFSETQ. V dropped 4 bases and J dropped 2; count of bases not matched to a gene: 7. The CDR3 totals 16 residues. Here the CDR3 DNA reads TGCGCCAGCAGCGTGGGACTAGCGTCGCTCACAGATACGCAGTATTTT. Protein product: CASSVGLASLTDTQYF. The full variable domain, rest sourced from reference TRBV5-1 and TRBJ2-3, is KAGVTQTPRYLIKTRGQQVTLSCSPISGHRSVSWYQQTPGQGLQFLFEYFSETQRNKGNFPGRFSGRQFSNSRSEMNVSTLELGDSALYLCASSVGLASLTDTQYFGPGTRLTVL.

The V call is TRBV29-1, the J call TRBJ2-5; 11 bases are a match to TRBD1. The CDR3 is 14 amino acids. Germline V gene data show CDR1 as SQVTM and CDR2 as ANQGSEA. V shed 4 bases and J 4 bases; nucleotides not matched to a gene: 5. DNA for the CDR3: TGCAGCGTTGGCCGGACAGGGGGCCCAGAGACCCAGTACTTC. Protein product: CSVGRTGGPETQYF.

V is TRBV11-2 and J is TRBJ2-1; 12 bases line up with TRBD2. In germline, CDR1 is SGHAT, CDR2 FQNNGV. Unmatched junction bases numbered 17, after V lost 4 bases and J lost 7 bases. The CDR3 extends over 19 amino acids. In nucleotides, the CDR3 is TGTGCCAGCAGCTCTCCCGGGGTGATTCTAGCGGGAGGGCCAAATGAGCAGTTCTTC. Translation: CASSSPGVILAGGPNEQFF. The entire variable domain, with the rest obtained from reference TRBV11-2 and TRBJ2-1, is as follows: EAGVAQSPRYKIIEKRQSVAFWCNPISGHATLYWYQQILGQGPKLLIQFQNNGVVDDSQLPKDRFSAERLKGVDSTLKIQPAKLEDSAVYLCASSSPGVILAGGPNEQFFGPGTRLTVL.

The J gene is TRBJ2-7, the V gene TRBV6-6; TRBD2 agrees at 9 bases. This CDR3 is 13 amino acids long. The germline CDR1 and CDR2 sequences are MNHNY and SVGAGI (reference sequence). Losses at the gene ends were 8 bases for V and 0 bases for J; bases not matched to a gene: 2. In nucleotides, the CDR3 is TGTGCCAGCCGGACTAGCGACTCCTACGAGCAGTACTTC. This encodes CASRTSDSYEQYF.

V is TRBV27 and J is TRBJ2-5; D is possibly TRBD1 (6 bases). The length of the CDR3 is 13 residues. The V gene lost 6 bases and the J gene lost 2 bases, with 10 bases spanning the gap. Germline assignment: CDR1 MNHEY and CDR2 SMNVEV (reference sequence). The CDR3 bases are TGTGCCAGCAGGAACACAGGGCAAGAGACCCAGTACTTC. Translated, it gives CASRNTGQETQYF.

The CDR3 loop is CASSRPSGMNNEQFF. CDR3 in DNA: TGTGCCAGTAGCCGCCCTAGCGGGATGAACAATGAGCAGTTCTTC. The V call is TRBV19, the J call TRBJ2-1; 9 bases line up with TRBD2. The CDR3 spans 15 residues. The germline V gene encodes CDR1 LNHDA and CDR2 SQIVND (reference sequence). V shed 6 bases and J 5 bases; nucleotides not matched to a gene: 8.

V gene TRBV2 combines with J gene TRBJ1-3; the match to TRBD1 covers 9 bases. Unmatched junction bases numbered 3, after V lost 5 bases and J lost 7 bases. The germline gives CDR1 SNHLY, CDR2 FYNNEI. The CDR3 is 13 residues long. CDR3 in amino acids: CASSSQGANTIYF. The CDR3 coding sequence is TGTGCCAGCAGTTCACAGGGGGCTAACACCATATATTTT.

A remark on this clone: The sample has other DNA sequences that encode this CDR3 too. The chain employs TRBV4-3 and TRBJ1-5, with D tentatively TRBD1 (5 bases). Trimming shortened V by 0 bases and J by 4 bases, and 7 bases separated the two germline ends. The germline CDR1 and CDR2 sequences are LGHNA and YSLEER. This CDR3 spans 14 amino acids. The CDR3 here is CASSQDRGNQPQHF. CDR3 nucleotides: TGCGCCAGCAGCCAAGATAGGGGAAATCAGCCCCAGCATTTT.